The clone carrying this TCR beta chain was counted at least ten times. Its cognate antigen is unknown. The read ends 3 residues shy of where the CDR3 ends; the end is completed using the germline J gene. The data belong to a study of T cell clonality in common variable immunodeficiency. There are 16 residues in the CDR3. V was pared by 4 bases and J by 4 bases, with 17 bases between. Repertoires were generated with immunoSEQ multiplex PCR, while TCRdb's copy carries only in-frame clones and drops some. The sample is made up of 20,000 to 30,000 clones, none counted only once. Study-wide results and limits: Reportedly, TCR beta sequences from common variable immunodeficiency showed fewer deletions and N-nucleotide insertions. CVID subjects showed higher TCRbeta clonality than healthy controls.

Sequenced input: peripheral blood mononuclear cells. This sequence joins TRBV6-7 and TRBJ2-1; TRBD2 is a possible D gene (7 bases). TRBV6-7 has ORF status, its function being uncertain. The TCR comes from a human donor with common variable immunodeficiency. The chain's CDR3 is CASSSPRGGGYNEQFF. CDR3 DNA (partial): TGTGCCAGCAGTTCGCCCAGGGGAGGGGGATACAATGAG.